This TCR beta chain was obtained from a study of cytomegalovirus exposure and HLA in healthy donors. Regarding this clone: The antigen is undetermined.

This CDR3 region has 17 residues. V was shortened by 4 bases and J by 0 bases, with 13 bases between the two germline ends. The germline CDR1 and CDR2 sequences are KGHSH and LQKENI. Findings and limits, study-wide: Analysis performed later found around 15,000 TCR beta sequences associated with HLA alleles at 0.05 false discovery rate. Presence/absence results assume similar sequencing depth per donor, which may not hold.

These donors, healthy bone marrow donors, were studied. Use of 60 Vbeta and 13 Jbeta primers characterized the PCR. Authors' processing steps: Unique TCR beta chains numbered approximately 80 million in a later analysis, with roughly 11 million shared. The method was immunoSEQ multiplex PCR; TCRdb's version includes in-frame clones alone and lacks a portion of them. V and J calls plus clone size are reproduced from that table; the DNA served to infer D and trimming. Its clone listing holds approximately 150,000 clones. The clonotype comes from a woman between 35 and 50 years old in good health and CMV-seronegative. The sample taken for sequencing was PBMCs. V and J are TRBV18 and TRBJ2-6; D unresolved. The CDR3 bases are TGTGCCAGCTCACAACTACGTCTCAGCTCTGGGGCCAACGTCCTGACTTTC. Protein product: CASSQLRLSSGANVLTF.